Below, 2 T cell receptor beta chains from the same sample are listed, as sequenced in a study of pediatric ulcerative colitis. The rectum was sampled with one to two pinch biopsies at colonoscopy. Assay used: immunoSEQ multiplex PCR; TCRdb lists only in-frame clones, some missing. The data hold some 37,000 clones, with around 78% observed a single time. The sample taken for sequencing was gut tissue. The receptor source for this set is a boy under 18 with moderate ulcerative colitis.

This sequence joins TRBV6-5 and TRBJ2-7; no firm D call. V shed 4 bases and J shed 0 bases, with 10 bases lying between them. Germline V gene lookup returns CDR1 MNHEY and CDR2 SVGAGI. The CDR3 consists of 14 residues. In DNA form, the CDR3 reads TGTGCCAGCAGTTTCGACGTAAGCTCCTACGAGCAGTACTTC. Protein sequence: CASSFDVSSYEQYF.

The sample holds a few counts of this clone. The rearrangement links TRBV28 to TRBJ1-2, with D perhaps TRBD1 (6 bases). The germline V and J ends were trimmed by 6 bases and 7 bases, with 15 bases remaining between them. Germline V CDR1 and CDR2: MDHEN, SYDVKM. The CDR3 is 13 amino acids. Here the CDR3 DNA reads TGTGCCAGCAGCCTTACAGGGTATTCTGGCTACACCTTC. The encoded protein is CASSLTGYSGYTF.